A selection of T cell receptor beta chains follows, all from one sample in a study of blood T cell repertoires in COVID-19. Data came from immunoSEQ multiplex PCR; TCRdb stores just in-frame clones and leaves some out. This table holds 30,000 to 40,000 clones, nearly 90% found once. Sequencing used peripheral blood. All receptors come from a man aged 65-85 years with active COVID-19. The CDR3 runs from the conserved cysteine through the conserved F or W. The order of the fields is J gene, V gene, D gene, clone size, CDR3 protein, CDR3 DNA. The D gene is left open where the match is weak. Clone size, where shown, is once, few, many, or a class for clones that have expanded.

j_gene: TRBJ2-1
v_gene: TRBV11-2
d_gene: TRBD2
abundance: NA
CDR3aa: CASSLVEAGELSYNEQFF
CDR3nt: TGTGCCAGCAGCTTAGTGGAAGCGGGGGAGCTTTCCTACAATGAGCAGTTCTTC

j_gene: TRBJ2-5
v_gene: TRBV4-1
d_gene: TRBD2
abundance: NA
CDR3aa: CASSQDRLAGEETQYF
CDR3nt: TGCGCCAGCAGCCAAGATCGGCTAGCGGGGGAAGAGACCCAGTACTTC

j_gene: TRBJ2-5
v_gene: TRBV5-4
d_gene: TRBD2
abundance: NA
CDR3aa: CASRKLAGGQETQYF
CDR3nt: TGTGCCAGCAGAAAATTAGCGGGGGGGCAAGAGACCCAGTACTTC

j_gene: TRBJ1-5
v_gene: TRBV24-1
d_gene: NA
abundance: NA
CDR3aa: CATSSSGGFQPQHF
CDR3nt: TGTGCCACCAGTTCCTCAGGAGGGTTTCAGCCCCAGCATTTT

j_gene: TRBJ2-2
v_gene: TRBV7-2
d_gene: TRBD2
abundance: NA
CDR3aa: CASSLDRREYPGELFF
CDR3nt: TGTGCCAGCAGCTTAGATAGGCGGGAGTACCCCGGGGAGCTGTTTTTT

j_gene: TRBJ2-1
v_gene: TRBV3-1/TRBV3-2
d_gene: NA
abundance: NA
CDR3aa: CAGPGGLGEQFF
CDR3nt: TGTGCCGGACCGGGCGGGTTAGGCGAGCAGTTCTTC

j_gene: TRBJ1-2
v_gene: TRBV28
d_gene: NA
abundance: NA
CDR3aa: CASSAGTRTYGYTF
CDR3nt: TGTGCCAGCAGTGCCGGGACAAGGACCTATGGCTACACCTTC

j_gene: TRBJ2-5
v_gene: TRBV28
d_gene: TRBD2
abundance: NA
CDR3aa: CASSGGLAGAQETQYF
CDR3nt: TGTGCCAGCAGTGGTGGACTAGCGGGGGCCCAAGAGACCCAGTACTTC

j_gene: TRBJ1-2
v_gene: TRBV7-8
d_gene: NA
abundance: NA
CDR3aa: CASSPRRTSGYTF
CDR3nt: TGTGCCAGCAGCCCTAGGAGAACCAGTGGCTACACCTTC

j_gene: TRBJ1-1
v_gene: TRBV11-2
d_gene: TRBD1
abundance: once
CDR3aa: CASKKRQGDAEAFF
CDR3nt: TGTGCCAGCAAAAAAAGACAGGGTGACGCTGAAGCTTTCTTT

j_gene: TRBJ1-2
v_gene: TRBV19
d_gene: TRBD1
abundance: NA
CDR3aa: CASSIRFGTVDLYGYTF
CDR3nt: TGTGCCAGTAGTATCCGATTCGGGACAGTCGACCTCTATGGCTACACCTTC

j_gene: TRBJ2-7
v_gene: TRBV28
d_gene: TRBD1
abundance: NA
CDR3aa: CASRGTGGGKQYF
CDR3nt: TGTGCCAGCAGAGGGACAGGGGGTGGGAAGCAGTACTTC

j_gene: TRBJ1-4
v_gene: TRBV5-1
d_gene: NA
abundance: NA
CDR3aa: CASSLAGFATNEKLFF
CDR3nt: TGCGCCAGCAGCTTGGCCGGTTTCGCAACTAATGAAAAACTGTTTTTT

j_gene: TRBJ2-5
v_gene: TRBV15
d_gene: TRBD2
abundance: once
CDR3aa: CATSRAPGTSVQETQYF
CDR3nt: TGTGCCACCAGCAGAGCCCCCGGGACTAGCGTCCAAGAGACCCAGTACTTC

j_gene: TRBJ1-2
v_gene: TRBV30
d_gene: NA
abundance: NA
CDR3aa: CAHLGVRTF
CDR3nt: TGTGCCCATCTAGGGGTAAGAACCTTC

j_gene: TRBJ2-1
v_gene: TRBV18
d_gene: TRBD2
abundance: NA
CDR3aa: CASSPRTSGNNEQFF
CDR3nt: TGTGCCAGCTCACCAAGAACTAGCGGCAACAATGAGCAGTTCTTC

j_gene: TRBJ2-3
v_gene: TRBV7-2
d_gene: TRBD2
abundance: NA
CDR3aa: CASSYSYSAGVNTDTQYF
CDR3nt: TGTGCCAGCAGCTATTCCTACTCTGCGGGGGTGAACACAGATACGCAGTATTTT

j_gene: TRBJ1-3
v_gene: TRBV6-6
d_gene: NA
abundance: NA
CDR3aa: CASSLLTGYGNTIYF
CDR3nt: TGTGCCAGCAGCCTTCTTACAGGGTACGGAAACACCATATATTTT

j_gene: TRBJ2-3
v_gene: TRBV28
d_gene: TRBD2
abundance: NA
CDR3aa: CASTRAGFTDTQYF
CDR3nt: TGTGCCAGCACACGAGCGGGGTTCACAGATACGCAGTATTTT

j_gene: TRBJ1-1
v_gene: TRBV29-1
d_gene: NA
abundance: NA
CDR3aa: CSVGQETLGAFF
CDR3nt: TGCAGCGTTGGGCAGGAAACCCTCGGAGCTTTCTTT

j_gene: TRBJ2-7
v_gene: TRBV7-8
d_gene: NA
abundance: NA
CDR3aa: CASSHVLYEQYF
CDR3nt: TGTGCCAGCAGCCATGTCCTATACGAGCAGTACTTC

j_gene: TRBJ2-5
v_gene: TRBV5-4
d_gene: NA
abundance: NA
CDR3aa: CASSLGRIKYF
CDR3nt: TGTGCCAGCAGCCTCGGTCGAATCAAGTACTTC